Listed below are T cell receptor beta chains from one sample, sequenced in a study of blood T cell repertoires in COVID-19. TCRdb's copy holds only in-frame clones and misses some; the assay was immunoSEQ multiplex PCR. The repertoire holds about 120,000 clones, 85% to 90% seen once, with about a tenth in the top ten. Sequencing was carried out using peripheral blood. These receptors came from an older man with acute or convalescent COVID-19. Both conserved end residues are part of each CDR3. A D gene is named only where the DNA matches it firmly. A row's size may be missing; if present it is once, few, many or a size class.

>TRBV30|TRBJ1-5|TRBD1|NA
TGTGCCTGGACGGACAGGGTCGATCAGCCCCAGCATTTT
CAWTDRVDQPQHF
>TRBV5-1|TRBJ2-1|NA|NA
TGCGCCAGCAGCCGCACCACAGGGCAAAGCTCCTACAATGAGCAGTTCTTC
CASSRTTGQSSYNEQFF
>TRBV7-8|TRBJ2-3|NA|NA
TGTGCCAGCAGCTTAGCAAAAGCGGCCGTCACAGATACGCAGTATTTT
CASSLAKAAVTDTQYF
>TRBV3-1/TRBV3-2|TRBJ2-3|TRBD2|NA
TGTGCCAGCAGCTCTGGGACTAGCGGGAGCACAGATACGCAGTATTTT
CASSSGTSGSTDTQYF
>TRBV27|TRBJ2-3|TRBD2|once
TGTGCCAGCTCCCGGACTAGCGGTTCTAGCACAGATACGCAGTATTTT
CASSRTSGSSTDTQYF
>TRBV24-1|TRBJ1-2|NA|NA
TGTGCCACCAGTGACCCTTTTTATGGCTACACCTTC
CATSDPFYGYTF
>TRBV2|TRBJ2-2|NA|NA
TGTGCCAGCGCCTTGAGTCAGGGGTCCACCGGGGAGCTGTTTTTT
CASALSQGSTGELFF
>TRBV7-3|TRBJ2-3|NA|NA
TGTGCCAGCAGCCCCGGATGGGGCCAAGATACGCAGTATTTT
CASSPGWGQDTQYF
>TRBV24-1|TRBJ2-2|NA|NA
TGTGCCACCAGTGTGGGAGTTGTCACCGGGGAGCTGTTTTTT
CATSVGVVTGELFF
>TRBV23-1|TRBJ1-5|NA|NA
TGCGCCAGCAGTCACCCTACTAGGGCGGCGGGACCCAAAGTTTATAGCAATCAGCCCCAGCATTTT
CASSHPTRAAGPKVYSNQPQHF
>TRBV28|TRBJ2-1|TRBD1|NA
TGTGCCAGCAGAGGGACAGGGTTAAATGAGCAGTTCTTC
CASRGTGLNEQFF
>TRBV5-1|TRBJ1-6|NA|NA
TGCGCCAGCAGCCCCCAGGTGGGTAATTCACCCCTCCACTTT
CASSPQVGNSPLHF
>TRBV19|TRBJ2-1|NA|few
TGTGCCAGTAGTCCCCGCCATTCCCCCACATCCTACAATGAGCAGTTCTTC
CASSPRHSPTSYNEQFF
>TRBV6-5|TRBJ1-1|NA|once
TGTGCCAGCAGACCGACACGGTATACTGAAGCTTTCTTT
CASRPTRYTEAFF
>TRBV9|TRBJ2-7|NA|NA
TGTGCCAGCAGCCTATCGATAACCTCCTACGAGCAGTACTTC
CASSLSITSYEQYF
>TRBV4-3|TRBJ2-1|TRBD2|NA
TGCGCCAGCAGCCGAACGCTCTCTTCCGGGACTAGCGGGAGTGAGCAGTTCTTC
CASSRTLSSGTSGSEQFF
>TRBV5-1|TRBJ1-5|NA|NA
TGCGCCAGCAGCCCACAGGGAGGGCAGCCCCAGCATTTT
CASSPQGGQPQHF
>TRBV10-2|TRBJ2-3|TRBD2|NA
TGCGCCAGCAGTGAGTTTGTCGGGGGGGACCTGGATACGCAGTATTTT
CASSEFVGGDLDTQYF
>TRBV14|TRBJ2-3|TRBD2|NA
TGTGCCAGCAGCCAAGAGTCACTAGCGGGGTTTACGCAGTATTTT
CASSQESLAGFTQYF
>TRBV4-1|TRBJ1-4|TRBD1|NA
TGCGCCAGCAGCCAACACCTCGGGACAGCTGCAACTAATGAAAAACTGTTTTTT
CASSQHLGTAATNEKLFF
>TRBV19|TRBJ1-2|NA|NA
TGTGCCAGTAGTCCACCTGCGACACTCAACTATGGCTACACCTTC
CASSPPATLNYGYTF
>TRBV6-2/TRBV6-3|TRBJ2-6|TRBD1|NA
TGTGCCAGCAGTTACCCGGTCCTCGACAGGGGTTCATTTGGGGCCAACGTCCTGACTTTC
CASSYPVLDRGSFGANVLTF
>TRBV5-6|TRBJ1-3|NA|NA
TGTGCCAGCAGCTTGTGGCCAGGGCAAACTGGAAACACCATATATTTT
CASSLWPGQTGNTIYF
>TRBV19|TRBJ2-3|TRBD2|few
TGTGCCAGTTCTCCCGGGGGGGATACGCAGTATTTT
CASSPGGDTQYF
>TRBV27|TRBJ2-7|TRBD2|NA
TGTGCCAGCAAGGCCCTAGCGGGAGGTGTATACGAGCAGTACTTC
CASKALAGGVYEQYF
>TRBV18|TRBJ1-1|NA|NA
TGTGCCAGCTCACCCTACTCGAACACTGAAGCTTTCTTT
CASSPYSNTEAFF
>TRBV9|TRBJ1-2|TRBD1|few
TGTGCCAGCAGCGTGGACAGGTACTATGGCTACACCTTC
CASSVDRYYGYTF
>TRBV6-4|TRBJ2-2|TRBD2|NA
TGTGCCAGCACCCAGCGGGAGGGGAACACCGGGGAGCTGTTTTTT
CASTQREGNTGELFF
>TRBV6-2/TRBV6-3|TRBJ1-1|NA|NA
TGTGCCAGCAGTTACAGCGTAAGCACTGAAGCTTTCTTT
CASSYSVSTEAFF
>TRBV6-2/TRBV6-3|TRBJ1-5|NA|NA
TGTGCCAGCAGCCGAAGTGCGGGCAATCAGCCCCAGCATTTT
CASSRSAGNQPQHF
>TRBV10-3|TRBJ2-3|TRBD1|NA
TGTGCCATCACTAGGACAGGGGCTAGCACAGATACGCAGTATTTT
CAITRTGASTDTQYF
>TRBV3-1/TRBV3-2|TRBJ1-2|NA|NA
TGTGCCAGCAGTCACACAGGTCGCTACACCTTC
CASSHTGRYTF
>TRBV19|TRBJ1-5|TRBD1|NA
TGTGCCAGTAGTAAAGACAGGGATCAGCCCCAGCATTTT
CASSKDRDQPQHF
>TRBV18|TRBJ2-3|TRBD1|NA
TGTGCCAGCTCTCCCGACAGGGTCACAGATACGCAGTATTTT
CASSPDRVTDTQYF
>TRBV6-5|TRBJ1-6|NA|once
TGTGCCAGCACCATGGACAGAAATTCACCCCTCCACTTT
CASTMDRNSPLHF
>TRBV3-1/TRBV3-2|TRBJ2-3|NA|once
TGTGCCAGCAGCCAAGGCCAGTCAAACACAGATACGCAGTATTTT
CASSQGQSNTDTQYF
>TRBV6-6|TRBJ1-1|NA|NA
TGTGCCAGCAGTTACGCGACTGAAGCTTTCTTT
CASSYATEAFF
>TRBV12-3/TRBV12-4|TRBJ1-4|NA|few
TGTGCCAGCGCTTCCGTAGTTGAAAAACTGTTTTTT
CASASVVEKLFF
>TRBV28|TRBJ1-1|TRBD1|once
TGTGCCAGCAGTATGCAACAGGGGTGGGCTTTCTTT
CASSMQQGWAFF
>TRBV29-1|TRBJ2-7|TRBD1|NA
TGCAGCGCCCGAGGGACAGAATTGGAGTACTTC
CSARGTELEYF
>TRBV19|TRBJ1-4|TRBD1|NA
TGTGCCAGCTATGAGGGGGCGGGTGAAAAACTGTTTTTT
CASYEGAGEKLFF
>TRBV19|TRBJ2-1|TRBD2|NA
TGTGCCAGTAGTATATCACTAGCGGGAGGGCCCCCCAATGAGCAGTTCTTC
CASSISLAGGPPNEQFF
>TRBV24-1|TRBJ2-1|TRBD1|once
TGTGCCACCCAGGACAGGATCAGGGATGAGCAGTTCTTC
CATQDRIRDEQFF
>TRBV6-5|TRBJ2-7|TRBD2|NA
TGTGCCAGCAGTTACAGGCGGGAGGGGACCTACGAGCAGTACTTC
CASSYRREGTYEQYF
>TRBV30|TRBJ2-1|TRBD2|once
TGTGCCTGGGACAGAGGGACTAGTGGCGATGAGCAGTTCTTC
CAWDRGTSGDEQFF
>TRBV19|TRBJ1-5|NA|NA
TGTGCCAGTAGTACCCCCCGCGTGGGGGCGAGATTTAGCAATCAGCCCCAGCATTTT
CASSTPRVGARFSNQPQHF
>TRBV28|TRBJ1-2|NA|NA
TGTGCCAGCAGTTCAAGTTTAAGCGGCTACACCTTC
CASSSSLSGYTF
>TRBV18|TRBJ2-5|TRBD1|NA
TGTGCCAGCTCGCCGGGACAGGGTGAGACCCAGTACTTC
CASSPGQGETQYF
>TRBV9|TRBJ2-2|NA|NA
TGTGCCAGCAGCGTAGTTAGCGGAGCGAACACCGGGGAGCTGTTTTTT
CASSVVSGANTGELFF
>TRBV4-1|TRBJ2-1|NA|NA
TGCGCCAGCAGCCAAGAACGGGATGAGCAGTTCTTC
CASSQERDEQFF
>TRBV14|TRBJ2-1|TRBD2|NA
TGTGCCAGCAGCCAGGGGGCGGGAGGGCCGTCTTCCTACAATGAGCAGTTCTTC
CASSQGAGGPSSYNEQFF
>TRBV6-2/TRBV6-3|TRBJ1-1|NA|NA
TGTGCCAGCAGTTACACAAAAGACACGAACACTGAAGCTTTCTTT
CASSYTKDTNTEAFF
>TRBV27|TRBJ1-1|TRBD1|NA
TGTGCCAGCAGTCTCGGGGACAGGGGTGAAGCTTTCTTT
CASSLGDRGEAFF
>TRBV28|TRBJ1-2|TRBD1|NA
TGTGCCAGCAGTACCCCGGACAGGTTCTATGGCTACACCTTC
CASSTPDRFYGYTF
>TRBV27|TRBJ1-4|TRBD1|NA
TGTGCCAGCAGACTGGGACAGGGCCGTAATGAAAAACTGTTTTTT
CASRLGQGRNEKLFF